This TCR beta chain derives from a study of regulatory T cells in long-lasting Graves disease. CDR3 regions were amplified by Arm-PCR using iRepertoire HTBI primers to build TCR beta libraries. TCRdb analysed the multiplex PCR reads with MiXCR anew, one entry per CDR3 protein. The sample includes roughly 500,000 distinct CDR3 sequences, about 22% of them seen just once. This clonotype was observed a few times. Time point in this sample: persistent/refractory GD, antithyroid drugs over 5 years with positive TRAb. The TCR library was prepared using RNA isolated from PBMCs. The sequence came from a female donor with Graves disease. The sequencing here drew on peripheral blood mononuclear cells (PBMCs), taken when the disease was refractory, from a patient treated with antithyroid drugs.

CDR3 DNA: TGCGCCAGCAGCCAAGATCGCGGCGGGAGCTCCTACGAGCAGTACTTC. Protein product: CASSQDRGGSSYEQYF. The rearrangement links TRBV4-1 to TRBJ2-7; 7 bases are shared with TRBD2. V trimming: 0 bases; J trimming: 0 bases; junction bases outside the gene matches: 5. This CDR3 has 16 residues. The germline V gene encodes CDR1 MGHRA and CDR2 YSYEKL.